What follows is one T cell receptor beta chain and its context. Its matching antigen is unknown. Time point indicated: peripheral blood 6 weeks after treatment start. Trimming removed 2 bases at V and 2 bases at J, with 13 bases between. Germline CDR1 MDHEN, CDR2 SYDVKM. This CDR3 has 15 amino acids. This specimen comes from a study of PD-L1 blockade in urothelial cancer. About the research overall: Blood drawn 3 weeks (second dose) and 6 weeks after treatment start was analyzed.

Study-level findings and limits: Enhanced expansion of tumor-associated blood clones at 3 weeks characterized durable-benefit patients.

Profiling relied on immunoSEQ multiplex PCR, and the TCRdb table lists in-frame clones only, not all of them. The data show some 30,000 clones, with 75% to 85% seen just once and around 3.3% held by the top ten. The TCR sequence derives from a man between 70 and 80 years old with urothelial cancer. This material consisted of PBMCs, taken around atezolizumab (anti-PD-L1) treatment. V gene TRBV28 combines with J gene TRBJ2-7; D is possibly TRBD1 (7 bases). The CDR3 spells CASSLGGGATYEQYF. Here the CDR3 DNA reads TGTGCCAGCAGTTTAGGAGGGGGCGCGACCTACGAGCAGTACTTC.